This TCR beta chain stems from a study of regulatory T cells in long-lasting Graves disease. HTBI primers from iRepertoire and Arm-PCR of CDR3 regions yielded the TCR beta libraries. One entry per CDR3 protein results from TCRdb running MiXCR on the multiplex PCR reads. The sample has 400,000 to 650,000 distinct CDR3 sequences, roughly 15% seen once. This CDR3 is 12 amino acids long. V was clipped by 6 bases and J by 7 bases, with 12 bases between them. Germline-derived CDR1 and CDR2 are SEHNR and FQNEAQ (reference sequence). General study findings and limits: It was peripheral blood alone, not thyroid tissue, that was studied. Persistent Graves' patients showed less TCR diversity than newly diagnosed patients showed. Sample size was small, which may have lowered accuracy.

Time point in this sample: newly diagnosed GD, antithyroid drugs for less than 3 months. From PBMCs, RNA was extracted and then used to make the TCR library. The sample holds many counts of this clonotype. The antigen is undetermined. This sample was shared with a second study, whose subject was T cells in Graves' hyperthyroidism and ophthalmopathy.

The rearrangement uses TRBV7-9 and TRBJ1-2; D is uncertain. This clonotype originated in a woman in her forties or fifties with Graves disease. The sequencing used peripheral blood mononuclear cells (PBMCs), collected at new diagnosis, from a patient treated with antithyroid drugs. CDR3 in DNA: TGTGCCAGCAGTTTACCCGCGGGTGGCTACACCTTC. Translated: CASSLPAGGYTF.